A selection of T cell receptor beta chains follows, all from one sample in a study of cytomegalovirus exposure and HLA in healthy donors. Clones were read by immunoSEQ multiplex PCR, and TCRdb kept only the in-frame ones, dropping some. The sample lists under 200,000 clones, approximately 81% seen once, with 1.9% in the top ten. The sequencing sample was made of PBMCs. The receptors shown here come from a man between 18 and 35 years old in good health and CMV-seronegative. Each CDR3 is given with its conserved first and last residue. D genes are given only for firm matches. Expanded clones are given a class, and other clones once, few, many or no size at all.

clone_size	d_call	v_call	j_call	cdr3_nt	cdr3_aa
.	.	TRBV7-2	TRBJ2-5	TGTGCCAGCAGACCACTCGAGCAAGAGACCCAGTACTTC	CASRPLEQETQYF
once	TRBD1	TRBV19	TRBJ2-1	TGTGCCAGTAGTATTGAGGACAGGGGATACAATGAGCAGTTCTTC	CASSIEDRGYNEQFF
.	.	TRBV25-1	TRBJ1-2	TGTGCCGCCGCAAGCGGCGGGAGCTACACCTTC	CAAASGGSYTF
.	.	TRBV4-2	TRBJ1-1	TGTGCCAGCAGGAGGGAGGGACAATTGAACACTGAAGCTTTCTTT	CASRREGQLNTEAFF
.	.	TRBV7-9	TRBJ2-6	TGTTCCAGCAGCTCGGAGGTTAGGGAATCGTCTGGGGCCAACGTCCTGACTTTC	CSSSSEVRESSGANVLTF
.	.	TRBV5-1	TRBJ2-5	TGCGCCAGCAGCTTGGTCCCGGCGGTAGAGACCCAGTACTTC	CASSLVPAVETQYF
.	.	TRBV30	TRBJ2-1	TGTGCCTGGAGTGGTCTAGCTGGTGAGCAGTTCTTC	CAWSGLAGEQFF
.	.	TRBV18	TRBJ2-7	TGTGCCAGCTCACCGGCAGGATACGAGCAGTACTTC	CASSPAGYEQYF
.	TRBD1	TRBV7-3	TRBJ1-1	TGTGCCAGCAGCTCCCCCCGGACAGGGGGTACTGAAGCTTTCTTT	CASSSPRTGGTEAFF
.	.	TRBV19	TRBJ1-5	TGTGCCAGTACAACGGGTTATAGCAATCAGCCCCAGCATTTT	CASTTGYSNQPQHF
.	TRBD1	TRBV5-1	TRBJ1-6	TGCGCCAGCAGCTTGGTGGCCCATGGGACAGGTTCCCCCCGGCCCCTCCACTTT	CASSLVAHGTGSPRPLHF
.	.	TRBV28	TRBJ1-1	TGTGCCAGCAGCGACAGGCTGGGCACTGAAGCTTTCTTT	CASSDRLGTEAFF
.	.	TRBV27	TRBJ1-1	TGTGCCAGCAGTTCCCCAGGGAACACTGAAGCTTTCTTT	CASSSPGNTEAFF
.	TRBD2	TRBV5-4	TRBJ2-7	TGTGCCAGCAGCACCGTAGCGGGAGGGACCTACGAGCAGTACTTC	CASSTVAGGTYEQYF
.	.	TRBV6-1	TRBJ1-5	TGTGCCAGCAGTGTAATAGGAGTTCGGAGCAATCAGCCCCAGCATTTT	CASSVIGVRSNQPQHF
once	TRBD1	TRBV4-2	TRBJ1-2	TGTGCCAGCGGGGACAGGGGCAACTATGGCTACACCTTC	CASGDRGNYGYTF
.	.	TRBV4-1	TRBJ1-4	TGCGCCAGCAGCCAAGATCGAGGAATTGGTAAAGTGGAACTGTTTTTT	CASSQDRGIGKVELFF
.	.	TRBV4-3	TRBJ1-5	TGCGCCAGCAGCCAAGATACACGCAATCAGCCCCAGCATTTT	CASSQDTRNQPQHF
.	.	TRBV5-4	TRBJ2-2	TGTGCCAGCAGTGCTGTACAGTCCGAAAACACCGGGGAGCTGTTTTTT	CASSAVQSENTGELFF
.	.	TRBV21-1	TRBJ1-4	TGTGCCAGCAGCAAAGCGGGCCCGGGACAAGGTTACCATTTTGAAAAACTGTTTTTT	CASSKAGPGQGYHFEKLFF
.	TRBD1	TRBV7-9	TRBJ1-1	TGTGCCAGCAGCTTAGCGGACAGGGCTAATACTGAAGCTTTCTTT	CASSLADRANTEAFF
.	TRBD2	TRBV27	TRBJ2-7	TGTGCCAGCACCCCGACTAGCGGGCTGAGCTCCTACGAGCAGTACTTC	CASTPTSGLSSYEQYF
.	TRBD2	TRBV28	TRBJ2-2	TGTGCCAGCAGTTTAGCGACTAGCTGGGACACCGGGGAGCTGTTTTTT	CASSLATSWDTGELFF
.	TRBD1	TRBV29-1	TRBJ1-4	TGCAGCGTTGTGGGACAGGGAGCTGAAAAACTGTTTTTT	CSVVGQGAEKLFF
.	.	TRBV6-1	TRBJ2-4	TGTGCCAGCAGTGAATTAAGTCTCTTGATACTAGCCAAAAACATTCAGTACTTC	CASSELSLLILAKNIQYF
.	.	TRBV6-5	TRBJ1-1	TGTGCCAGCAGTTACACATACAGCCCCACTGAAGCTTTCTTT	CASSYTYSPTEAFF
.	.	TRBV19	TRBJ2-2	TGTGCCAGTAGCTGGACAGACACCGGGGAGCTGTTTTTT	CASSWTDTGELFF
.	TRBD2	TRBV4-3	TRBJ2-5	TGCGCCAGCAGCCAAGAGAGCGGGACTTCACAAGAGACCCAGTACTTC	CASSQESGTSQETQYF
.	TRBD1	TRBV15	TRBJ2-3	TGTGCCACCAGCGCAACAGGGGGGCTAGATACGCAGTATTTT	CATSATGGLDTQYF
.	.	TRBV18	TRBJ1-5	TGTGCCAGCTCACCTCGGGGGGAAGGCAATCAGCCCCAGCATTTT	CASSPRGEGNQPQHF
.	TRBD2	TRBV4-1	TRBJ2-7	TGCGCCAGCAGCCCTTCACGGACTAGCGACTACGAGCAGTACTTC	CASSPSRTSDYEQYF
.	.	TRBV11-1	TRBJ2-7	TGTGCCAGCAGCTTACACAGTCTATCCTACGAGCAGTACTTC	CASSLHSLSYEQYF
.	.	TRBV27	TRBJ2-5	TGTGCCAGCAGTTTTCTGGAGGGTGAGACCCAGTACTTC	CASSFLEGETQYF